The text below deals with one T cell receptor (beta chain). What it binds is unknown. Isolated RNA was reverse transcribed in full, so expressed TCRB transcripts were sequenced. Approximately 4 million reads on average were seen across naive, central memory and regulatory T cell samples. Sequencing used immunoSEQ multiplex PCR; TCRdb keeps in-frame clones, though not all of them. Of approximately 160,000 clones listed, 10% were seen once; the top ten hold 0.4% to 0.55%. These data originate in a study of beta chain features in type 1 diabetes. Germline trimming cut 1 base from V and 5 bases from J; bases unmatched to any gene: 14. CDR3 length: 18 amino acids. Looked up from germline, CDR1 is MGHRA and CDR2 is YSYEKL. Purity exceeded 95% in all sorted populations. The study's findings and limits: Moderate yet significant TCRB CDR3 shortening was seen in Type 1 diabetes patients in all four CD4+ subsets.

This chain links TRBV4-1 with TRBJ2-5, with 9 bases lining up with TRBD1. Sequencing was performed on central memory CD4+ T cells from blood. The clonotype originates from a man in his thirties or forties with type 1 diabetes. CDR3 protein: CASSQVGGPGTGRETQYF. The CDR3 DNA follows: TGCGCCAGCAGCCAAGTAGGGGGCCCGGGGACAGGGCGGGAGACCCAGTACTTC.